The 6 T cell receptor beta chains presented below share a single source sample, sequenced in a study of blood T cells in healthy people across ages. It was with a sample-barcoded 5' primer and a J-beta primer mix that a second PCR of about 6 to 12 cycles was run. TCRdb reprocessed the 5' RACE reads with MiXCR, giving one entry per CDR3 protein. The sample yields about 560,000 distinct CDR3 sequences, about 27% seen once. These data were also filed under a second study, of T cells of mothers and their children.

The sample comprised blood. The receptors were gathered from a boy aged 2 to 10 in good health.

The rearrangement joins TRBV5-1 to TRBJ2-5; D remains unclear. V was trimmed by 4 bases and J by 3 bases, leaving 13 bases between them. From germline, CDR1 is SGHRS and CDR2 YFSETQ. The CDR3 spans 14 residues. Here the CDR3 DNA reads TGCGCCAGCAGCCCAGGAGATAGTAAAGAGACCCAGTACTTC. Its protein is CASSPGDSKETQYF.

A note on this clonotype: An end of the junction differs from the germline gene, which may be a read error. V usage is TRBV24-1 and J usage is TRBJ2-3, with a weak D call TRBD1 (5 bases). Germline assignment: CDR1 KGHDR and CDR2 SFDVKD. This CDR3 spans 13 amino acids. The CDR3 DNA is TGTGCCACCAGTGCCGACAGCACAGGTACGCAGTATTTT. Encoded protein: CATSADSTGTQYF.

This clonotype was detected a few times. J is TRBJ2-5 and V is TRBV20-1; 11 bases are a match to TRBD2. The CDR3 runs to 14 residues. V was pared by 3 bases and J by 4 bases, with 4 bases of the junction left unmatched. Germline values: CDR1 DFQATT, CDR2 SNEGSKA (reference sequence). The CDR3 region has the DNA TGCAGTGCTAGTCCTACTAGCGGGGGAGAGACCCAGTACTTC. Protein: CSASPTSGGETQYF.

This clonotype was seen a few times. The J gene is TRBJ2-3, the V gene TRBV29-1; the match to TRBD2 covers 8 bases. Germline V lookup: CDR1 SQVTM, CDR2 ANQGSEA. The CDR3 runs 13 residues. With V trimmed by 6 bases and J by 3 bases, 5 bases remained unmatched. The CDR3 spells CSVASGRTDTQYF. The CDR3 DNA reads TGCAGCGTAGCTAGCGGGCGTACAGATACGCAGTATTTT.

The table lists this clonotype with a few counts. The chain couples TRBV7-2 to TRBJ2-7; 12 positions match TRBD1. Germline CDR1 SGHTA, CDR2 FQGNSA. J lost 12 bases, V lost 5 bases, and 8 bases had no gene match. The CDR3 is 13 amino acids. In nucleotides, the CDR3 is TGTGCCAGCAGCCCCGGGACAGGGGGCCTTCGGTACTTC. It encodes CASSPGTGGLRYF. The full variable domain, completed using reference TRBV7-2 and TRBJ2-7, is GAGVSQSPSNKVTEKGKDVELRCDPISGHTALYWYRQSLGQGLEFLIYFQGNSAPDKSGLPSDRFSAERTGGSVSTLTIQRTQQEDSAVYLCASSPGTGGLRYFGPGTRLTVT.

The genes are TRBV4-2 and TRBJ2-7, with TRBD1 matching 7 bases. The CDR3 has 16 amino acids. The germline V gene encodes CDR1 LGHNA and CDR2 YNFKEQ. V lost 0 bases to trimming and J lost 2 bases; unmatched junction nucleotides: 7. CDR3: CASSQDGTDNPYEQYF. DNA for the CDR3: TGTGCCAGCAGCCAAGATGGGACAGACAACCCCTACGAGCAGTACTTC.